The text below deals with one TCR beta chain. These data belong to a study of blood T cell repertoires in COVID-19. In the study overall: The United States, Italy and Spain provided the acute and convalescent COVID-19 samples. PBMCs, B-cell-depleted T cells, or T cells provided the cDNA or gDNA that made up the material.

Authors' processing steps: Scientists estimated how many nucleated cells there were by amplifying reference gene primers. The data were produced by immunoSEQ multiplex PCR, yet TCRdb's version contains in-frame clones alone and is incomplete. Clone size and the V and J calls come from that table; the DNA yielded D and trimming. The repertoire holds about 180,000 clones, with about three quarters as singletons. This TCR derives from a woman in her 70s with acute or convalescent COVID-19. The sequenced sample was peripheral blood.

The CDR3 DNA reads TGCGCCAGCAGCCAAGGGGTGCTAGCGGGAGTTGGCGACACCGGGGAGCTGTTTTTT. Its protein product is CASSQGVLAGVGDTGELFF. The chain uses TRBV4-1 and TRBJ2-2; the match to TRBD2 covers 10 bases. The CDR3 runs to 19 residues. The V gene's germline CDR1 is MGHRA and CDR2 YSYEKL. The ends lost 1 base at V and 3 bases at J; junction bases unmatched: 11.